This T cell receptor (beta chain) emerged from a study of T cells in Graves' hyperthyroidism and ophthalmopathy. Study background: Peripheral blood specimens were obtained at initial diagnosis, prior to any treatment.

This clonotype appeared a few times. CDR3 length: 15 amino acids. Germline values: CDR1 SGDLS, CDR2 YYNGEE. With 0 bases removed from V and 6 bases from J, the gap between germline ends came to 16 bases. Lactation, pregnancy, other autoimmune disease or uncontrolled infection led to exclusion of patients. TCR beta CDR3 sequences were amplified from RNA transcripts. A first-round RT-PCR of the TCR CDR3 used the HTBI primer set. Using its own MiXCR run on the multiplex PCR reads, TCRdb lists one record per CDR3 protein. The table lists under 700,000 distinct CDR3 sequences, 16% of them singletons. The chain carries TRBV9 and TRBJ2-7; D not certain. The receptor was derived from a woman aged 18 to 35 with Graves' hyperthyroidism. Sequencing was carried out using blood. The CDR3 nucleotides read TGTGCCAGCAGCGTAGTAGGTTCCGGTTTATCCGAGCAGTACTTC. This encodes CASSVVGSGLSEQYF.